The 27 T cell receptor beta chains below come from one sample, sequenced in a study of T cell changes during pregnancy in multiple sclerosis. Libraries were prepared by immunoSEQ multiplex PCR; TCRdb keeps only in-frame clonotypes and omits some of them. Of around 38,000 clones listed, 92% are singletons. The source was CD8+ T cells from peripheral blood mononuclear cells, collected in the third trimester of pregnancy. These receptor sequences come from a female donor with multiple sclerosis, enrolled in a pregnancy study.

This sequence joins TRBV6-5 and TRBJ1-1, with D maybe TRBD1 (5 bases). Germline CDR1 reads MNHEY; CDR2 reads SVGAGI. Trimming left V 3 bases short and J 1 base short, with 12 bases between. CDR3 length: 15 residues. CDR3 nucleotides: TGTGCCAGCAGTTATGGGGCGCCAGCGAACACTGAAGCTTTCTTT. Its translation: CASSYGAPANTEAFF.

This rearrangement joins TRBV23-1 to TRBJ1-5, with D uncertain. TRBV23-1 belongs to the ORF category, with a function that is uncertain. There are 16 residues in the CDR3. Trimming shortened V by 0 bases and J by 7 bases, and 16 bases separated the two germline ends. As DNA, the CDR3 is TGCGCCAGCAGTCAATCTCGCGGCTCGGGCGGGCAGCCCCAGCATTTT. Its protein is CASSQSRGSGGQPQHF.

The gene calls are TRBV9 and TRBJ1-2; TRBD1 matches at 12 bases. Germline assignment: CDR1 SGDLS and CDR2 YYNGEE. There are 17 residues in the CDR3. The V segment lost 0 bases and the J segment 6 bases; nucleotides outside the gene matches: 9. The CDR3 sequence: CASSVARDRGHGDGYTF. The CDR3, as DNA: TGTGCCAGCAGCGTAGCTCGGGACAGGGGGCATGGGGATGGCTACACCTTC.

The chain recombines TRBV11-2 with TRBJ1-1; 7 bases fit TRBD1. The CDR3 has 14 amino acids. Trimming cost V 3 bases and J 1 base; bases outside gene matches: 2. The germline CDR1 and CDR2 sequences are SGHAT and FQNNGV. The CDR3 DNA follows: TGTGCCAGCAGCTTGAGACAGGGGAACACTGAAGCTTTCTTT. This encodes CASSLRQGNTEAFF.

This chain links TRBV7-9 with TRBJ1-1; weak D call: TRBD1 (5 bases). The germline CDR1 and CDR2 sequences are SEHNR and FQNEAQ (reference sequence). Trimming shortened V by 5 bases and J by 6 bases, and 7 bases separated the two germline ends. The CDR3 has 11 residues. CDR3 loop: CASSRGAEAFF. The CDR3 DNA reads TGTGCCAGCAGCCGGGGGGCTGAAGCTTTCTTT.

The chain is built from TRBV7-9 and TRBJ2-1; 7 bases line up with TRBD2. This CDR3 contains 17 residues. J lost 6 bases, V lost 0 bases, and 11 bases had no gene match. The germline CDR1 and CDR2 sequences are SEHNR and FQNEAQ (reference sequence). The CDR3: CASSLAGAAGEANEQFF. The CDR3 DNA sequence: TGTGCCAGCAGCTTAGCGGGTGCCGCGGGAGAGGCCAATGAGCAGTTCTTC.

The CDR3 DNA sequence: TGTGCCAGCAGTGACTTACAGGGCCACAATGAGCAGTTCTTC. It is translated as CASSDLQGHNEQFF. This chain uses TRBV6-4 with TRBJ2-1, with D possibly matching TRBD1 (6 bases). With 1 base removed from V and 5 bases from J, the gap between germline ends came to 9 bases. The germline gives CDR1 MRHNA, CDR2 SNTAGT. The CDR3 is made up of 14 amino acids.

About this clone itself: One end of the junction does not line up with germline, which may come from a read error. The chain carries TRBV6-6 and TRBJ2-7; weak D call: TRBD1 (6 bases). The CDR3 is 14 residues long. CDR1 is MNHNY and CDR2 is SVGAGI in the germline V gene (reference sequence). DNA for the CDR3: TGCGCCAGCAGTTACTCGGACAGATTATACGAGCAGTACTTC. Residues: CASSYSDRLYEQYF.

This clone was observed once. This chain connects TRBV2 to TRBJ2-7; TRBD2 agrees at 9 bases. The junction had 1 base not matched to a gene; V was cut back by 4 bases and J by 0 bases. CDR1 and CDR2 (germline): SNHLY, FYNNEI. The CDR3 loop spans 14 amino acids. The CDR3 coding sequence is TGTGCCAGCAGTGGACTAGCGGACTCCTACGAGCAGTACTTC. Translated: CASSGLADSYEQYF.

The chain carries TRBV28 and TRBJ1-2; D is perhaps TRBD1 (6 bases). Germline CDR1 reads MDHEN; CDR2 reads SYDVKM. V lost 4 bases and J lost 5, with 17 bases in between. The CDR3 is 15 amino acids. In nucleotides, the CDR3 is TGTGCCAGCAGTTCCTCCCCCGAGGGGGTGTATGGCTACACCTTC. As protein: CASSSSPEGVYGYTF.

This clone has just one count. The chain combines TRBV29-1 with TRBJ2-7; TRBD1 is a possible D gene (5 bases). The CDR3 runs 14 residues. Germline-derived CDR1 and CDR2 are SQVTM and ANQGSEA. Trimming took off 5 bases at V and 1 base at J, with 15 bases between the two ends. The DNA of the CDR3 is TGCAGCGTTCAGACAGTATCAGGGTCCTACGAGCAGTACTTC. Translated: CSVQTVSGSYEQYF.

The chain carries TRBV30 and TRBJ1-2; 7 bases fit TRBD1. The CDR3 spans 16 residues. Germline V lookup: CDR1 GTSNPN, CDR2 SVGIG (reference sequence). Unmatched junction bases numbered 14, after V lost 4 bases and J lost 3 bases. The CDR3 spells CAWTSTGTVVDYGYTF. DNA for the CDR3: TGTGCCTGGACCTCAACCGGGACAGTAGTCGACTATGGCTACACCTTC.

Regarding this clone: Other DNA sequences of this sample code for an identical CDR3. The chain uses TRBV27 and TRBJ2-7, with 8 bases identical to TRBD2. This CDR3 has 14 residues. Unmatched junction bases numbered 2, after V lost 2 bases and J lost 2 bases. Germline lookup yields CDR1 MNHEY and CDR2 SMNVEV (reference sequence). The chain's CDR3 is CASSLRGGPYEQYF. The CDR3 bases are TGTGCCAGCAGTTTACGGGGGGGTCCCTACGAGCAGTACTTC.

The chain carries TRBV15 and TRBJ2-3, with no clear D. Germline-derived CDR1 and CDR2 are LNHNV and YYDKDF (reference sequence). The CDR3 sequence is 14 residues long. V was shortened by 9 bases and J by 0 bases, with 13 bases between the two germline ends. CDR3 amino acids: CATSFQASTDTQYF. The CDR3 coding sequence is TGTGCCACGTCATTCCAAGCTAGCACAGATACGCAGTATTTT.

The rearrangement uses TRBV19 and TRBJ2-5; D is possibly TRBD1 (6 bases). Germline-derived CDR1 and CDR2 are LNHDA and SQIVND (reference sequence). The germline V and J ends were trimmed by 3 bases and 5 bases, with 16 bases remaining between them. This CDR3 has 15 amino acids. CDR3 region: CASSMGLGGGETQYF. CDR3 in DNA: TGTGCCAGTAGTATGGGCCTAGGGGGTGGTGAGACCCAGTACTTC.

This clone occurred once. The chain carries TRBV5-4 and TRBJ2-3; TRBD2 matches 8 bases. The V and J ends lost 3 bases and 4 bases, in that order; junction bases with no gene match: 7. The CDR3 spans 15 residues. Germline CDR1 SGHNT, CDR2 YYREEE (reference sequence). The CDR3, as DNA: TGTGCCAGCAGCTCCCTTAGCGGGAACCCAGATACGCAGTATTTT. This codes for CASSSLSGNPDTQYF.

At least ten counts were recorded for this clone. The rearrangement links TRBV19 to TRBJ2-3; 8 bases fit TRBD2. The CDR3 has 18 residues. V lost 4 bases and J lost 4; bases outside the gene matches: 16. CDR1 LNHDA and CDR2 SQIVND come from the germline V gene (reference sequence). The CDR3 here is CASSTWLEAGVVADTQYF. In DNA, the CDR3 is TGTGCCAGTAGTACCTGGCTTGAAGCGGGAGTGGTGGCAGATACGCAGTATTTT. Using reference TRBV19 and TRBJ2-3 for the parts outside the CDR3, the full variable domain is DGGITQSPKYLFRKEGQNVTLSCEQNLNHDAMYWYRQDPGQGLRLIYYSQIVNDFQKGDIAEGYSVSREKKESFPLTVTSAQKNPTAFYLCASSTWLEAGVVADTQYFGPGTRLTVL.

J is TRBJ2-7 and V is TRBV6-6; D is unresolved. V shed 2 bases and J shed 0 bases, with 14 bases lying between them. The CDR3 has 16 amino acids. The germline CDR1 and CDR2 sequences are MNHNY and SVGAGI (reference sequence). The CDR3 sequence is CASSYDPTWNSYEQYF. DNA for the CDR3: TGTGCCAGCAGTTACGATCCGACTTGGAACTCCTACGAGCAGTACTTC.

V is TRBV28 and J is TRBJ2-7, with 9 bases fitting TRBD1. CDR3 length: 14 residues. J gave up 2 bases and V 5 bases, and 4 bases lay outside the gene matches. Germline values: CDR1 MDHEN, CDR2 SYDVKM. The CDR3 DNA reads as TGTGCCAGCAGTAGACAGGGGGGACCCTACGAGCAGTACTTC. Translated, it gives CASSRQGGPYEQYF.

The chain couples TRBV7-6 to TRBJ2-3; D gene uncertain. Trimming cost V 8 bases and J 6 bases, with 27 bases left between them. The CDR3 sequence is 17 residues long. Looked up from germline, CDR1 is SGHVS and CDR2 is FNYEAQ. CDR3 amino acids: CASAVSHSSIEKDTQYF. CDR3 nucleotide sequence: TGTGCCAGCGCCGTGTCCCACAGTAGTATAGAAAAGGATACGCAGTATTTT.

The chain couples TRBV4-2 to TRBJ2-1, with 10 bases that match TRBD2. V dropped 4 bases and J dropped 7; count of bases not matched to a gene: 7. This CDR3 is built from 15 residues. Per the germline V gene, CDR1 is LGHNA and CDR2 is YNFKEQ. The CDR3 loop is CASSLDRTSGNEQFF. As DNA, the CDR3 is TGTGCCAGCAGCCTCGACCGGACTAGCGGTAATGAGCAGTTCTTC.

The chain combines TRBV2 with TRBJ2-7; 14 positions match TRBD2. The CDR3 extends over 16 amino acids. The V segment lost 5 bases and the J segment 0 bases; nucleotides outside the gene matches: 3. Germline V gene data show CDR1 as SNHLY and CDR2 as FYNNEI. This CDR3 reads CASSPGTSGSSYEQYF. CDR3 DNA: TGTGCCAGCAGTCCCGGGACTAGCGGGAGCTCCTACGAGCAGTACTTC. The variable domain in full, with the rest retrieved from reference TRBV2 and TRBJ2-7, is EPEVTQTPSHQVTQMGQEVILRCVPISNHLYFYWYRQILGQKVEFLVSFYNNEISEKSEIFDDQFSVERPDGSNFTLKIRSTKLEDSAMYFCASSPGTSGSSYEQYFGPGTRLTVT.

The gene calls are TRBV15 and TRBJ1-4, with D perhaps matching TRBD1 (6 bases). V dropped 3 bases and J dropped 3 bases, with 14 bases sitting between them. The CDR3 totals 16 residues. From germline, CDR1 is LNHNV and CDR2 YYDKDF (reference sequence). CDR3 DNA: TGTGCCACCAGCAGGGATGCTGGACAGCCTAATGAAAAACTGTTTTTT. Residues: CATSRDAGQPNEKLFF.

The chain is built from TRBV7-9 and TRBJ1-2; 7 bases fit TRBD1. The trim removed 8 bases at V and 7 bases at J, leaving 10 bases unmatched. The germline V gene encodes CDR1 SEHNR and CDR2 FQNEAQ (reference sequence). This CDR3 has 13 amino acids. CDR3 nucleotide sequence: TGTGCCAGCGCGAGACAGGGCTCAGTTGGCTACACCTTC. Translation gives CASARQGSVGYTF.

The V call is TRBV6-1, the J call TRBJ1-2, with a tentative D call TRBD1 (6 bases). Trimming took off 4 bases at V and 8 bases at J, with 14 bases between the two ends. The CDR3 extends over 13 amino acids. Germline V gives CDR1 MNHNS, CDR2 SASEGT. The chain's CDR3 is CASSGGHILGYTF. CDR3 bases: TGTGCCAGCAGTGGGGGACATATTTTGGGCTACACCTTC.

The CDR3 DNA follows: TGTGCCAGTAGTTCAAGACAAGTCTATAATGAAAAACTGTTTTTT. It encodes CASSSRQVYNEKLFF. V is TRBV19 and J is TRBJ1-4; unclear D gene. CDR1 LNHDA and CDR2 SQIVND come from the germline V gene (reference sequence). The CDR3 runs to 15 residues. V shed 5 bases and J shed 4 bases, with 14 bases lying between them.

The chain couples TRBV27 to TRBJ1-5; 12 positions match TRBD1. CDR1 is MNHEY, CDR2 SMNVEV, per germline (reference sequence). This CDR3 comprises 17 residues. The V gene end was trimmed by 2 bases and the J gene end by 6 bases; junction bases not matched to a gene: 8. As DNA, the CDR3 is TGTGCCAGCAGTTTACTTCGGGACAGGGGGCAGGGTCAGCCCCAGCATTTT. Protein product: CASSLLRDRGQGQPQHF.